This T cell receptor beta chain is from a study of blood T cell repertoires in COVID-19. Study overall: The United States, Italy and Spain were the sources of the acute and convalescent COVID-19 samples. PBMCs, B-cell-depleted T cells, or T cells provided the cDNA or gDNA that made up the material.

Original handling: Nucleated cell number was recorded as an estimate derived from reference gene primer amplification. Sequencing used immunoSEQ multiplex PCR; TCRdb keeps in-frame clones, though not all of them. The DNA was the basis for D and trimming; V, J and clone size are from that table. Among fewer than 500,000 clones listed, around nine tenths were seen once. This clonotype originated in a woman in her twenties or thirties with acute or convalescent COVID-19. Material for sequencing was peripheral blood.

The CDR3 here is CASRWGPGTGELFF. The CDR3 coding sequence is TGTGCCAGCAGGTGGGGCCCCGGCACCGGGGAGCTGTTTTTT. The chain couples TRBV27 to TRBJ2-2, with a weak D call TRBD1 (5 bases). This CDR3 region has 14 residues. Germline values: CDR1 MNHEY, CDR2 SMNVEV (reference sequence). V was cut by 6 bases and J by 4 bases, with 12 bases left in between.